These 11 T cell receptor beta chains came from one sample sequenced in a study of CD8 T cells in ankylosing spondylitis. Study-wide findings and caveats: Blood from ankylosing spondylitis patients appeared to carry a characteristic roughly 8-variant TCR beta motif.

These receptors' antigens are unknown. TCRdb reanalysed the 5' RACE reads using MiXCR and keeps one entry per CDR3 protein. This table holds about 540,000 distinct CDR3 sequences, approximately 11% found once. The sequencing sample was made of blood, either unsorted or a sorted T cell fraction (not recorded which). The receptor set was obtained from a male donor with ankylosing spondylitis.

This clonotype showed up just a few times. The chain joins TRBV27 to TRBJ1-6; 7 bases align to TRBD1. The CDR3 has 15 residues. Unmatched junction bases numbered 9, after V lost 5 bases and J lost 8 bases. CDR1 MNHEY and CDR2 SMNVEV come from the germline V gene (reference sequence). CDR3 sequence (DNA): TGTGCCAGCAGTCCCGACAGGGAAAAGTATTCACCCCTCCACTTT. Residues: CASSPDREKYSPLHF.

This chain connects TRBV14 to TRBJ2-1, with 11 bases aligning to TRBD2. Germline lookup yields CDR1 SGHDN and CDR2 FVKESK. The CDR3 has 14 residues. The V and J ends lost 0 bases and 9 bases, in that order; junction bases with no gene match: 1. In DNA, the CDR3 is TGTGCCAGCAGCCAAGAACTAGCGGGAGTTGAGCAGTTCTTC. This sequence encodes CASSQELAGVEQFF.

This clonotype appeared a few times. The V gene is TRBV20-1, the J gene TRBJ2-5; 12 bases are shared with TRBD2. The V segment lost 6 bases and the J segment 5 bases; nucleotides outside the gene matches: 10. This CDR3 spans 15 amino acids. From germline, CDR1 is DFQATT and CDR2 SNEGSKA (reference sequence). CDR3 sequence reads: CSAHPGTSGWETQYF. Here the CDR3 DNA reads TGCAGTGCCCACCCCGGGACTAGCGGGTGGGAGACCCAGTACTTC.

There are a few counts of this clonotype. The CDR3 bases are TGTGCCAGCAGCTTAGTACAGACACAGAACACCGGGGAGCTGTTTTTT. It is translated as CASSLVQTQNTGELFF. The rearrangement uses TRBV7-8 and TRBJ2-2; unclear D gene. V was trimmed by 1 base and J by 1 base, leaving 10 bases between them. The germline V gene encodes CDR1 SGHVS and CDR2 FQNEAQ. The CDR3 length is 16 residues.

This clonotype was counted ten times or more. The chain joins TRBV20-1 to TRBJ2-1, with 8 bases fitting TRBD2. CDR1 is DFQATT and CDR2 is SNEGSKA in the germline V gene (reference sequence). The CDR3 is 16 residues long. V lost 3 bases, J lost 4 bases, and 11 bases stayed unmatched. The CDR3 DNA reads TGCAGTGCTAGGGGAATAGCGGGGATAATATACAATGAGCAGTTCTTC. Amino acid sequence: CSARGIAGIIYNEQFF.

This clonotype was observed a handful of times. The CDR3 sequence: CASSRRTGAPYEQYV. For the CDR3, the DNA is TGTGCCAGCAGCCGAAGGACAGGGGCCCCCTACGAGCAGTACGTC. The chain links TRBV5-5 to TRBJ2-7; TRBD1 matches 9 bases. This CDR3 is built from 15 residues. Germline V gene sequence: CDR1 SGHKS, CDR2 YYEKEE (reference sequence). The V and J ends lost 4 bases and 2 bases, in that order; junction bases with no gene match: 7.

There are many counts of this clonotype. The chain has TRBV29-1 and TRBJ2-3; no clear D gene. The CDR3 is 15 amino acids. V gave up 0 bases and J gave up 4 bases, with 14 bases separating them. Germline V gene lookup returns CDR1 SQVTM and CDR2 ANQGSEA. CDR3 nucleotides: TGCAGCGTTGAAGACCCAGGACCCTTTTCAGATACGCAGTATTTT. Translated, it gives CSVEDPGPFSDTQYF.

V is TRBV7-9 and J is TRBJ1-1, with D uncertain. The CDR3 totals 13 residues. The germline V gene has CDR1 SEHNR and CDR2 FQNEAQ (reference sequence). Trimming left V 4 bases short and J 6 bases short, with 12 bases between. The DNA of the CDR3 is TGTGCCAGCAGCTCAAGACACGGGTCTGAAGCTTTCTTT. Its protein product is CASSSRHGSEAFF.

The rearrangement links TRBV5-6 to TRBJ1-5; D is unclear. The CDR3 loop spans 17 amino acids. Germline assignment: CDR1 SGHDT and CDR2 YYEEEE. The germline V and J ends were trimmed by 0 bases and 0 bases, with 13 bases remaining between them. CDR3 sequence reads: CASSLASSGYSNQPQHF. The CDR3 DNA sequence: TGTGCCAGCAGCTTGGCGTCCTCCGGTTATAGCAATCAGCCCCAGCATTTT.

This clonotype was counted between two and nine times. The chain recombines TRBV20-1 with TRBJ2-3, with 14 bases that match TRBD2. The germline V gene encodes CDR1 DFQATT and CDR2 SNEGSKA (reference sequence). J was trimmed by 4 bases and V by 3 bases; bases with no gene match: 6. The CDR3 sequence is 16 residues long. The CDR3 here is CSASSWTSGRPDTQYF. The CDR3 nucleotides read TGCAGTGCTAGCTCTTGGACTAGCGGGAGGCCAGATACGCAGTATTTT.

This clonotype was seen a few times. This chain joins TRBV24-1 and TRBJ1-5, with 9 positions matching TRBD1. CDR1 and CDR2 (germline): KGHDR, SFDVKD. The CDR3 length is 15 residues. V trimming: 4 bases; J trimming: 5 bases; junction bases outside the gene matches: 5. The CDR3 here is CATSDPTGGDQPQHF. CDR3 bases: TGTGCCACCAGTGACCCGACAGGGGGGGATCAGCCCCAGCATTTT.